These 3 T cell receptor beta chains were sequenced from one sample in a study of T cell responses to AZD1222 COVID-19 vaccine. Repertoires were generated with immunoSEQ multiplex PCR, while TCRdb's copy carries only in-frame clones and drops some. The table lists about 53,000 clones, 65% to 85% of them singletons. Sequenced here: peripheral blood, sampled on day 0 of AZD1222 vaccination. The receptors derive from an adult in good health.

This chain connects TRBV6-4 to TRBJ2-1; 7 nucleotides line up with TRBD1. J lost 8 bases, V lost 7 bases, and 11 bases had no gene match. The CDR3 is 14 amino acids. Germline V gene data show CDR1 as MRHNA and CDR2 as SNTAGT. The CDR3 DNA reads as TGTGCCAGCAACCGGGACAGCGAAGGAGATGAGCAGTTCTTC. It is translated as CASNRDSEGDEQFF.

This clone was seen only once. This chain connects TRBV3-1 (or the pseudogene TRBV3-2) to TRBJ2-3; weak D call: TRBD2 (5 bases). Per germline, CDR1 LGHDT and CDR2 YNNKEL (reference sequence). The CDR3 spans 15 residues. The V end was cut by 0 bases, the J end by 8 bases, with 15 bases between. The CDR3 bases are TGTGCCAGCAGCCAAGACTCCGGTAGTGGAGGTACGCAGTATTTT. Translating it yields CASSQDSGSGGTQYF.

The rearrangement joins TRBV28 to TRBJ1-1, with no clear D. Germline values: CDR1 MDHEN, CDR2 SYDVKM. This CDR3 contains 12 residues. Trimming took off 5 bases at V and 6 bases at J, with 10 bases between the two ends. CDR3 coding DNA: TGTGCCAGCAGTGCACGTGGGGCTGAAGCTTTCTTT. Translated: CASSARGAEAFF. Looking up the rest from reference TRBV28 and TRBJ1-1 gives the full variable domain: DVKVTQSSRYLVKRTGEKVFLECVQDMDHENMFWYRQDPGLGLRLIYFSYDVKMKEKGDIPEGYSVSREKKERFSLILESASTNQTSMYLCASSARGAEAFFGQGTRLTVV.